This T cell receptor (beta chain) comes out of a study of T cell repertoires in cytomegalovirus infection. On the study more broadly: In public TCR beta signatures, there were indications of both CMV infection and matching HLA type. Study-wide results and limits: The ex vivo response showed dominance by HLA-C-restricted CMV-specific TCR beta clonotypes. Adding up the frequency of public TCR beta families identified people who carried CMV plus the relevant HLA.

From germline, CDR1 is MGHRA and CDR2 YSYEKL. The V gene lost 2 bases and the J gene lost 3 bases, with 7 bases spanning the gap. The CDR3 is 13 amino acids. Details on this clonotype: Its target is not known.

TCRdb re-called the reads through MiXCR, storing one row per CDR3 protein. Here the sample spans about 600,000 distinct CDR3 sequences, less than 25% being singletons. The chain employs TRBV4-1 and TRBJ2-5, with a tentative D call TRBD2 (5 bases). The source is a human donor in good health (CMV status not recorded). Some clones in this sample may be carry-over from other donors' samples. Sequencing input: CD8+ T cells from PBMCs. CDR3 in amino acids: CASSQMGEETQYF. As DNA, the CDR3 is TGCGCCAGCAGCCAAATGGGAGAAGAGACCCAGTACTTC.